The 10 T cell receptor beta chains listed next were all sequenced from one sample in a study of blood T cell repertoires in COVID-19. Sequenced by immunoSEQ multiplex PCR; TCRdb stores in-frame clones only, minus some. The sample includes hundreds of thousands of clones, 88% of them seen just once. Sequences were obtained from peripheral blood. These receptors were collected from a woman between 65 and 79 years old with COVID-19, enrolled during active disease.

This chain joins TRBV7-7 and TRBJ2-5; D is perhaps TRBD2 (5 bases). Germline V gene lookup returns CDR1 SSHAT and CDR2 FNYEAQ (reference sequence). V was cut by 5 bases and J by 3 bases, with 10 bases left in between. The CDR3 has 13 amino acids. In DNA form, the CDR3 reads TGTGCCAGCAGCCCGGCGGGTGAAGAGACCCAGTACTTC. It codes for CASSPAGEETQYF. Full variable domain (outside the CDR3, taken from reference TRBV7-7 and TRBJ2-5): GAGVSQSPRYKVTKRGQDVTLRCDPISSHATLYWYQQALGQGPEFLTYFNYEAQPDKSGLPSDRFSAERPEGSISTLTIQRTEQRDSAMYRCASSPAGEETQYFGPGTRLLVL.

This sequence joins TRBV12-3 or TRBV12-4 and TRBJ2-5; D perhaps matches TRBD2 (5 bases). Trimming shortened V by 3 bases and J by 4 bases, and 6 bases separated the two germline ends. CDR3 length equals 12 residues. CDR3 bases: TGTGCCAGCAGTTTTGAGGGAGAGACCCAGTACTTC. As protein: CASSFEGETQYF.

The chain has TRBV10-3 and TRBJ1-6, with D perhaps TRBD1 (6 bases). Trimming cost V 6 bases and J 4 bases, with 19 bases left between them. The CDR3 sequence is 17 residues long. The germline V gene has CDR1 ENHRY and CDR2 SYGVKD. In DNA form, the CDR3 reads TGTGCCATCAGACCCGGGGACATGTTATTATATAATTCACCCCTCCACTTT. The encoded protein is CAIRPGDMLLYNSPLHF.

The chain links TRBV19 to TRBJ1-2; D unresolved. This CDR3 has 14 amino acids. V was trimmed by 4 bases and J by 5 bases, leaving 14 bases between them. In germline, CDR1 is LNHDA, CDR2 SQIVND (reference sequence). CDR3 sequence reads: CASSNGIRPYGYTF. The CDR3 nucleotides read TGTGCCAGTAGTAACGGGATCCGCCCTTATGGCTACACCTTC.

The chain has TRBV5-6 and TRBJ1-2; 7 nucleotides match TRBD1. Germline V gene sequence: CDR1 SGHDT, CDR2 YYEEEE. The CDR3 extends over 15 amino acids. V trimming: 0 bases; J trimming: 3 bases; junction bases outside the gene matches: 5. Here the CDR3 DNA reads TGTGCCAGCAGCTTGGCCGGGACAGTAGACTATGGCTACACCTTC. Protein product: CASSLAGTVDYGYTF.

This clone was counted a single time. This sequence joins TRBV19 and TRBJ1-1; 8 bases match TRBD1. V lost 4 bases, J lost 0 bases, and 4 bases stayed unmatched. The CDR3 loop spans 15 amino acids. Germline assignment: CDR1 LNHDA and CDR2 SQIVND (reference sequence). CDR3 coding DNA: TGTGCCAGTAGTACCCTGGACAGGGTGAACACTGAAGCTTTCTTT. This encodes CASSTLDRVNTEAFF.

The CDR3, as DNA: TGTGCCAGCAGCGCCCCGGGACTAGCGGGGGGGCATAATGAGCAGTTCTTC. Translated, it gives CASSAPGLAGGHNEQFF. This chain joins TRBV9 and TRBJ2-1; TRBD2 agrees at 16 bases. There are 17 residues in the CDR3. V dropped 3 bases and J dropped 7; count of bases not matched to a gene: 7. Germline lookup yields CDR1 SGDLS and CDR2 YYNGEE. Full variable domain (missing parts from reference TRBV9 and TRBJ2-1): DSGVTQTPKHLITATGQRVTLRCSPRSGDLSVYWYQQSLDQGLQFLIQYYNGEERAKGNILERFSAQQFPDLHSELNLSSLELGDSALYFCASSAPGLAGGHNEQFFGPGTRLTVL.

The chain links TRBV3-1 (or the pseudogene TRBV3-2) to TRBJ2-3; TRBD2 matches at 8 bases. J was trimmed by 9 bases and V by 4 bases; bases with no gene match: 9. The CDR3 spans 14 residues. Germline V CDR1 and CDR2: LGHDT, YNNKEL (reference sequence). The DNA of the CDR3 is TGTGCCAGCAGCCCCCTGGGAGCGGGGGACACGCAGTATTTT. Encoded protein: CASSPLGAGDTQYF.

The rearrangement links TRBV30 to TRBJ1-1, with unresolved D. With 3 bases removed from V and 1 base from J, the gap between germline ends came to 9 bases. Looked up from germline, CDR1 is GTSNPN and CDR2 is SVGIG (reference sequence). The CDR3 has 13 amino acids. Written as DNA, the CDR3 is TGTGCCTGGAGAGAGGGTCCGAACACTGAAGCTTTCTTT. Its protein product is CAWREGPNTEAFF. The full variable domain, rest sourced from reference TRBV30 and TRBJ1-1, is SQTIHQWPATLVQPVGSPLSLECTVEGTSNPNLYWYRQAAGRGLQLLFYSVGIGQISSEVPQNLSASRPQDRQFILSSKKLLLSDSGFYLCAWREGPNTEAFFGQGTRLTVV.

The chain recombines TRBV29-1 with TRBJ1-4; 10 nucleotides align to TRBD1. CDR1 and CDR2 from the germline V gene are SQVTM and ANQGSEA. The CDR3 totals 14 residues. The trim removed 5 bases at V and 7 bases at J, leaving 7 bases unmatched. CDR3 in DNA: TGCAGCGTTCCGGGACAGGGGAATGGTGAAAAACTGTTTTTT. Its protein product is CSVPGQGNGEKLFF. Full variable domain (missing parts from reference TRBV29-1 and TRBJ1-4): SAVISQKPSRDICQRGTSLTIQCQVDSQVTMMFWYRQQPGQSLTLIATANQGSEATYESGFVIDKFPISRPNLTFSTLTVSNMSPEDSSIYLCSVPGQGNGEKLFFGSGTQLSVL.